This TCR beta chain was sequenced for a study of control samples from healthy donors and cancer patients. TCRdb keeps only in-frame clones here, not all; method: immunoSEQ multiplex PCR. The data contain some 130,000 clones, roughly 88% of them singletons. The receptor's source is a man aged 40-49 years in good health. Sequencing used blood.

In DNA, the CDR3 is TGTGCCAGCTCCTACCAGGGGGTTATGAGCACTGAAGCTTTCTTT. Protein sequence: CASSYQGVMSTEAFF. V and J are TRBV18 and TRBJ1-1; 7 bases align to TRBD1. Germline V gives CDR1 KGHSH, CDR2 LQKENI. Trimming at V came to 6 bases and at J to 4 bases, leaving 11 bases not matched to a gene. The CDR3 extends over 15 amino acids.